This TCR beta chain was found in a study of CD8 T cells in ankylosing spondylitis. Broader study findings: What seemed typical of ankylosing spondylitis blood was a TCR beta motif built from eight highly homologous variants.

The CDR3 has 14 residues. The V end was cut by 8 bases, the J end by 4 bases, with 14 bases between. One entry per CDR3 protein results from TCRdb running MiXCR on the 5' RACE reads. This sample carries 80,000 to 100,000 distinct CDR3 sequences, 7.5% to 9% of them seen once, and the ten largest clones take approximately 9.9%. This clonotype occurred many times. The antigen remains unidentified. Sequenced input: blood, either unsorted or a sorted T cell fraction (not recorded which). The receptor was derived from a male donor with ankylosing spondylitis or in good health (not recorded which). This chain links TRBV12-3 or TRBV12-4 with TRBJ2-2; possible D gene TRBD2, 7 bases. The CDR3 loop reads CASDTGRVTGELFF. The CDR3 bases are TGTGCCAGCGATACAGGGAGGGTCACCGGGGAGCTGTTTTTT.